The 19 T cell receptor beta chains listed next were all sequenced from one sample in a study of T cell responses to AZD1222 COVID-19 vaccine. TCRdb's copy holds only in-frame clones and misses some; the assay was immunoSEQ multiplex PCR. The sample includes around 150,000 clones, 80% to 95% of them seen just once. The source was peripheral blood, collected on day 0 of AZD1222 vaccination. The source of these receptors is an adult in good health.

The V call is TRBV7-2, the J call TRBJ2-4, with unresolved D. CDR3 length: 14 amino acids. V was pared by 1 base and J by 3 bases, with 7 bases between. CDR1 is SGHTA and CDR2 is FQGNSA in the germline V gene. The CDR3 protein is CASSLGADKNIQYF. In DNA, the CDR3 is TGTGCCAGCAGCTTAGGGGCTGACAAAAACATTCAGTACTTC.

The rearrangement uses TRBV4-3 and TRBJ1-2, with D unclear. Trimming took off 1 base at V and 0 bases at J, with 9 bases between the two ends. The CDR3 is made up of 15 amino acids. CDR1 is LGHNA and CDR2 is YSLEER in the germline V gene. CDR3 DNA sequence: TGCGCCAGCAGCCAAGGAGCCCTTGCTAACTATGGCTACACCTTC. Amino acid sequence: CASSQGALANYGYTF.

This chain links TRBV19 with TRBJ2-1; unclear D gene. V lost 3 bases and J 9 bases, leaving 6 bases between the germline ends. CDR3 length: 11 residues. CDR1 is LNHDA, CDR2 SQIVND, per germline (reference sequence). The CDR3 region has the DNA TGTGCCAGTAGTATGGGTATTGAGCAGTTCTTC. This codes for CASSMGIEQFF.

In this sample, this clone turned up once. This chain connects TRBV29-1 to TRBJ2-2; TRBD2 is a possible D gene (7 bases). Trimming took off 5 bases at V and 7 bases at J, with 17 bases between the two ends. From germline, CDR1 is SQVTM and CDR2 ANQGSEA. The CDR3 is 14 amino acids. CDR3 protein: CSVFSGHRDGELFF. CDR3 nucleotide sequence: TGCAGCGTTTTTAGCGGGCACAGGGACGGGGAGCTGTTTTTT.

This chain joins TRBV7-2 and TRBJ1-6, with 7 bases matching TRBD1. Germline CDR1 and CDR2: SGHTA and FQGNSA. V was clipped by 5 bases and J by 2 bases; unmatched bases: 3. This CDR3 comprises 15 residues. The CDR3 DNA follows: TGTGCCAGCAGCCCGACAGGGACCTATAATTCACCCCTCCACTTT. Protein: CASSPTGTYNSPLHF.

V and J are TRBV10-3 and TRBJ1-2; weak D call: TRBD1 (6 bases). This CDR3 is built from 15 residues. Trimming took off 0 bases at V and 3 bases at J, with 11 bases between the two ends. Per the germline V gene, CDR1 is ENHRY and CDR2 is SYGVKD. The CDR3, as DNA: TGTGCCATCAGTGAGTCGGAAAGGGGGGACTATGGCTACACCTTC. Protein product: CAISESERGDYGYTF.

The V and J genes are TRBV5-6 and TRBJ2-5; 10 positions match TRBD1. V dropped 4 bases and J dropped 5; count of bases not matched to a gene: 8. From germline, CDR1 is SGHDT and CDR2 YYEEEE. This CDR3 has 15 residues. The DNA for the CDR3 is TGTGCCAGCAGCCCAGACAGGGGGCTAAGGGAGACCCAGTACTTC. It encodes CASSPDRGLRETQYF.

The V gene is TRBV9, the J gene TRBJ2-7; weak D call: TRBD1 (5 bases). Trimming shortened V by 4 bases and J by 0 bases, and 11 bases separated the two germline ends. CDR3 length equals 14 residues. Germline V CDR1 and CDR2: SGDLS, YYNGEE. The CDR3 sequence: CASSKTDISYEQYF. CDR3 in DNA: TGTGCCAGCAGCAAAACGGACATCTCCTACGAGCAGTACTTC.

The chain couples TRBV6-5 to TRBJ1-5; a possible D gene is TRBD1 (5 bases). The germline V gene has CDR1 MNHEY and CDR2 SVGAGI. CDR3 length: 15 residues. V was clipped by 5 bases and J by 7 bases, with 18 bases between them. The CDR3 reads CASSPDVGGVQPQHF. As DNA, the CDR3 is TGTGCCAGCAGTCCAGACGTCGGGGGAGTCCAGCCCCAGCATTTT.

The rearrangement uses TRBV9 and TRBJ1-2; no firm D call. Deletions cut 0 bases from V and 5 bases from J, with 11 bases between. CDR1 SGDLS and CDR2 YYNGEE come from the germline V gene. The CDR3 totals 14 residues. CDR3 nucleotides: TGTGCCAGCAGCGTAGGATCCAGGCCTTATGGCTACACCTTC. Encoded protein: CASSVGSRPYGYTF. Variable domain in full (rest from reference TRBV9 and TRBJ1-2): DSGVTQTPKHLITATGQRVTLRCSPRSGDLSVYWYQQSLDQGLQFLIQYYNGEERAKGNILERFSAQQFPDLHSELNLSSLELGDSALYFCASSVGSRPYGYTFGSGTRLTVV.

The J gene is TRBJ2-7, the V gene TRBV4-1, with D hard to call. The CDR3 loop spans 14 amino acids. V was trimmed by 0 bases and J by 2 bases, leaving 8 bases between them. Germline CDR1 reads MGHRA; CDR2 reads YSYEKL. DNA of the CDR3: TGCGCCAGCAGCCAAGATCGGACCACCTACGAGCAGTACTTC. It specifies CASSQDRTTYEQYF.

This chain joins TRBV27 and TRBJ2-1, with 8 bases identical to TRBD2. The V gene end was trimmed by 0 bases and the J gene end by 7 bases; junction bases not matched to a gene: 8. The germline V gene encodes CDR1 MNHEY and CDR2 SMNVEV (reference sequence). CDR3 length equals 16 residues. The CDR3 DNA is TGTGCCAGCAGTTTATCAAGCGGGAGTCTCGTAAATGAGCAGTTCTTC. Protein: CASSLSSGSLVNEQFF.

This clone was seen more than once but under ten times. J is TRBJ1-4 and V is TRBV4-1, with no clear D. The ends were cut back, 0 bases at V and 0 bases at J, with 14 bases in the middle. The CDR3 has 18 residues. Germline V lookup: CDR1 MGHRA, CDR2 YSYEKL. In DNA form, the CDR3 reads TGCGCCAGCAGCCAAGAGAGGACCCAAGTTGCAACTAATGAAAAACTGTTTTTT. Translation gives CASSQERTQVATNEKLFF.

The chain combines TRBV6-5 with TRBJ2-7, with D unclear. The CDR3 spans 13 residues. Germline V lookup: CDR1 MNHEY, CDR2 SVGAGI. V lost 1 base to trimming and J lost 1 base, with 5 bases between them. The CDR3 loop is CASSYLGSYEQYF. For the CDR3, the DNA is TGTGCCAGCAGTTACTTGGGGTCCTACGAGCAGTACTTC.

This clone is termed medium-sized. V usage is TRBV15 and J usage is TRBJ2-2, with D tentatively TRBD2 (10 bases). CDR1 is LNHNV and CDR2 is YYDKDF in the germline V gene (reference sequence). The CDR3 has 22 amino acids. The ends were cut back, 0 bases at V and 7 bases at J, with 33 bases in the middle. CDR3 sequence reads: CATSRERTGTGSASGSVGELFF. The CDR3 nucleotides are TGTGCCACCAGCAGAGAAAGAACCGGGACAGGGTCCGCTAGCGGGAGCGTCGGGGAGCTGTTTTTT.

The V call is TRBV7-9, the J call TRBJ2-5; 9 positions match TRBD1. There are 13 residues in the CDR3. J gave up 3 bases and V 7 bases, and 3 bases lay outside the gene matches. Looked up from germline, CDR1 is SEHNR and CDR2 is FQNEAQ (reference sequence). CDR3 in DNA: TGTGCCAGCAACTGGGACAGGGAAGAGACCCAGTACTTC. Amino acids: CASNWDREETQYF. The variable domain in full, with the rest retrieved from reference TRBV7-9 and TRBJ2-5, is DTGVSQNPRHKITKRGQNVTFRCDPISEHNRLYWYRQTLGQGPEFLTYFQNEAQLEKSRLLSDRFSAERPKGSFSTLEIQRTEQGDSAMYLCASNWDREETQYFGPGTRLLVL.

This chain uses TRBV2 with TRBJ2-7, with a weak D call TRBD2 (6 bases). Deletions cut 7 bases from V and 3 bases from J, with 10 bases between. CDR1 and CDR2 from the germline V gene are SNHLY and FYNNEI. CDR3 size: 12 residues. DNA of the CDR3: TGTGCCAGCACGGACTACAACTACGAGCAGTACTTC. Amino acids: CASTDYNYEQYF.

V and J are TRBV9 and TRBJ2-1; possibly TRBD1 for D (5 bases). The CDR3 covers 15 residues. Germline V gives CDR1 SGDLS, CDR2 YYNGEE. Trimming left V 0 bases short and J 2 bases short, with 9 bases between. CDR3 nucleotide sequence: TGTGCCAGCAGCGTAGCGACAGCCCCCTACAATGAGCAGTTCTTC. Translation gives CASSVATAPYNEQFF. The full variable domain, completed using reference TRBV9 and TRBJ2-1, is DSGVTQTPKHLITATGQRVTLRCSPRSGDLSVYWYQQSLDQGLQFLIQYYNGEERAKGNILERFSAQQFPDLHSELNLSSLELGDSALYFCASSVATAPYNEQFFGPGTRLTVL.

The chain uses TRBV29-1 and TRBJ2-3, with 9 bases matching TRBD1. Per germline, CDR1 SQVTM and CDR2 ANQGSEA. CDR3 length equals 15 residues. The trim removed 6 bases at V and 6 bases at J, leaving 13 bases unmatched. CDR3 in amino acids: CSVRTRQGDTDTQYF. The CDR3 bases are TGCAGCGTCCGAACCCGACAGGGGGATACTGATACGCAGTATTTT.